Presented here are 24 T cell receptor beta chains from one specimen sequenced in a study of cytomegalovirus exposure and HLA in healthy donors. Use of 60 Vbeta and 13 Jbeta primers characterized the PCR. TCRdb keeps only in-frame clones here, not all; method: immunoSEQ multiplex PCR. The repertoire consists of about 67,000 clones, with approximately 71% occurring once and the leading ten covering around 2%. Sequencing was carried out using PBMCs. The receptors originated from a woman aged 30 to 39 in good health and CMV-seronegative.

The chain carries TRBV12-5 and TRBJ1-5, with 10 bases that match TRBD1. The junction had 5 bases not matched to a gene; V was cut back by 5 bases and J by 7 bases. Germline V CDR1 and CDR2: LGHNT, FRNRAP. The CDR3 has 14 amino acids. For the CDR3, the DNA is TGTGCTAGTGGTATCGGACAGGGGGACCAGCCCCAGCATTTT. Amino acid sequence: CASGIGQGDQPQHF.

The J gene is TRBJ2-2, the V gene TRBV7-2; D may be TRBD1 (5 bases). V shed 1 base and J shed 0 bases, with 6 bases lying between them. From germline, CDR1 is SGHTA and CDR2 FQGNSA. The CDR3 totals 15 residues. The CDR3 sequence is CASSLGRANTGELFF. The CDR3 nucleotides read TGTGCCAGCAGCTTAGGCAGGGCGAACACCGGGGAGCTGTTTTTT.

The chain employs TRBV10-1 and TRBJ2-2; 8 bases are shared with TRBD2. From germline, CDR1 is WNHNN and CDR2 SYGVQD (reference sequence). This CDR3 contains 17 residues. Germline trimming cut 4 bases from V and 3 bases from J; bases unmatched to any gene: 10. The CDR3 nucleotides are TGCGCCAGCAGTGCCTCCCGGGGAGCGGGGGACACCGGGGAGCTGTTTTTT. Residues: CASSASRGAGDTGELFF.

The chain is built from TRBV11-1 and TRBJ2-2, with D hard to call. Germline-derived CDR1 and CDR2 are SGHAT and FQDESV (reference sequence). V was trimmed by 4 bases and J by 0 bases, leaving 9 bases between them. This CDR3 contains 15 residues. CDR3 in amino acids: CASSYRTANTGELFF. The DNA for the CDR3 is TGTGCCAGCAGCTATAGAACAGCGAACACCGGGGAGCTGTTTTTT.

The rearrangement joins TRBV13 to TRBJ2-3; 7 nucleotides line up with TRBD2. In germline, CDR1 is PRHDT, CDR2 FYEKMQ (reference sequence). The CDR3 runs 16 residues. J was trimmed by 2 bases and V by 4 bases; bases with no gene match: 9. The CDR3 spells CASSSRGGAVTDTQYF. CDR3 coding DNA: TGTGCCAGCAGCTCCCGGGGAGGGGCAGTCACAGATACGCAGTATTTT. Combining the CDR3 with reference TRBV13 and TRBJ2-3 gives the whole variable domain AAGVIQSPRHLIKEKRETATLKCYPIPRHDTVYWYQQGPGQDPQFLISFYEKMQSDKGSIPDRFSAQQFSDYHSELNMSSLELGDSALYFCASSSRGGAVTDTQYFGPGTRLTVL.

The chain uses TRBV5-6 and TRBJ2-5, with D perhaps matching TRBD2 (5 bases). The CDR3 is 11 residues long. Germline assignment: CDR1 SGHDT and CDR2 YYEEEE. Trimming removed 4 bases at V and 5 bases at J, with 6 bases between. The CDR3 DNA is TGTGCCAGCAGCCGGAGGGAGACCCAGTACTTC. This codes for CASSRRETQYF.

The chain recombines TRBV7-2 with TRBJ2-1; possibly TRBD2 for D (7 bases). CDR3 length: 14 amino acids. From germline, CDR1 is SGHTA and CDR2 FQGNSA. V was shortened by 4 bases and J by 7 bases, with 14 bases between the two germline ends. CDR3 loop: CASSYRGGDNEQFF. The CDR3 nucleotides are TGTGCCAGCAGCTATCGAGGGGGGGATAATGAGCAGTTCTTC.

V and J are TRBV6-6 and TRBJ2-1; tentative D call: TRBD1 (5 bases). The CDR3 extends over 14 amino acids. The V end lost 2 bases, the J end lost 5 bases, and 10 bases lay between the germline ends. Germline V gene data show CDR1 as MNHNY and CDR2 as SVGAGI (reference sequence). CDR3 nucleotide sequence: TGTGCCAGCAGTTACAGGGGCAGCAACAATGAGCAGTTCTTC. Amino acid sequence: CASSYRGSNNEQFF.

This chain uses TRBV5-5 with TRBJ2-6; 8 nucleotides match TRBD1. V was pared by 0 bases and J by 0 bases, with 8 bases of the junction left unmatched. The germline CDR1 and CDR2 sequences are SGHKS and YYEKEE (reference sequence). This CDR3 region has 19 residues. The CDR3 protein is CASSLAGQGYGSGANVLTF. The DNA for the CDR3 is TGTGCCAGCAGCTTGGCCGGACAGGGATACGGCTCTGGGGCCAACGTCCTGACTTTC.

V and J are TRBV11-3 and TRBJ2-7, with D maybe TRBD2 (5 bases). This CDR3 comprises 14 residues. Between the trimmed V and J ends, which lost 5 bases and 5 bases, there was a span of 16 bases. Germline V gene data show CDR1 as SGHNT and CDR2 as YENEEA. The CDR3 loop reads CASSRGLESHEQYF. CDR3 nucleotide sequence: TGTGCCAGCAGCCGCGGGTTAGAGTCCCACGAGCAGTACTTC. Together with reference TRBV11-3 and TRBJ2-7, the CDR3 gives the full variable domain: EAGVVQSPRYKIIEKKQPVAFWCNPISGHNTLYWYLQNLGQGPELLIRYENEEAVDDSQLPKDRFSAERLKGVDSTLKIQPAELGDSAVYLCASSRGLESHEQYFGPGTRLTVT.

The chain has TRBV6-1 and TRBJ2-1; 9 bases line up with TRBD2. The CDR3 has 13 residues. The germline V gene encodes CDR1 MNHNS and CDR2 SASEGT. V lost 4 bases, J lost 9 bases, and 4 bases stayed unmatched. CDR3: CASSGLAEFEQFF. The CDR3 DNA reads TGTGCCAGCAGTGGACTAGCGGAGTTTGAGCAGTTCTTC.

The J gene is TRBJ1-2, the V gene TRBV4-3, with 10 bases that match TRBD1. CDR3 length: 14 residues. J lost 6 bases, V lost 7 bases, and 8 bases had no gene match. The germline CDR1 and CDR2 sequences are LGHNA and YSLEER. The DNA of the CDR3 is TGCGCCAGCACCGAAGACAGGGGGCGAAATGGCTACACCTTC. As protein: CASTEDRGRNGYTF.

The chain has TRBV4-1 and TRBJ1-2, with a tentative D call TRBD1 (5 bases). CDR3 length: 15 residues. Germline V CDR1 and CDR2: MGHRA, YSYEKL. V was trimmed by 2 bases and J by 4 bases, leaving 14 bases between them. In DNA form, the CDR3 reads TGCGCCAGCAGCCAAACCGCCTGGGGCAGCTATGGCTACACCTTC. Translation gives CASSQTAWGSYGYTF.

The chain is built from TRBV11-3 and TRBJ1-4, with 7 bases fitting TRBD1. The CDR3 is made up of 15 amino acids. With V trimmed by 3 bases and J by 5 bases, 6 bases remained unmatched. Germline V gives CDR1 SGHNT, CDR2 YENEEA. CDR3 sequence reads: CASSLQTGKNEKLFF. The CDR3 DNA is TGTGCCAGCAGCTTGCAGACAGGGAAGAATGAAAAACTGTTTTTT.

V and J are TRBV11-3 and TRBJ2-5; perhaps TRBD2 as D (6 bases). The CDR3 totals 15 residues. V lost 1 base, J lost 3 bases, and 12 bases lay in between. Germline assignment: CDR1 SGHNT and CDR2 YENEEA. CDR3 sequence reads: CASSLGGREEETQYF. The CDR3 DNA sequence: TGTGCCAGCAGCTTAGGAGGCAGGGAGGAAGAGACCCAGTACTTC. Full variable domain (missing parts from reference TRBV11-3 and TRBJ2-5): EAGVVQSPRYKIIEKKQPVAFWCNPISGHNTLYWYLQNLGQGPELLIRYENEEAVDDSQLPKDRFSAERLKGVDSTLKIQPAELGDSAVYLCASSLGGREEETQYFGPGTRLLVL.

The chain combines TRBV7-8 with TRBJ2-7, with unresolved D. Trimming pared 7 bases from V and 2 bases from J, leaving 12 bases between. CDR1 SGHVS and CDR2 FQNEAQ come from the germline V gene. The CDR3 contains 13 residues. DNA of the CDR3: TGTGCCAGCAACCCTGGGCCGGCCTACGAGCAGTACTTC. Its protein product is CASNPGPAYEQYF.

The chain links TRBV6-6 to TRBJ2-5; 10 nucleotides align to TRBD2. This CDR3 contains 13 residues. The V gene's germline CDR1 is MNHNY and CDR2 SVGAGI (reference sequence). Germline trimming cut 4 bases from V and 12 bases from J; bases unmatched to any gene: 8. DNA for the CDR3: TGTGCCAGCAGTTGGACTAGCGGTCCGTTTGAGTACTTC. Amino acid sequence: CASSWTSGPFEYF.

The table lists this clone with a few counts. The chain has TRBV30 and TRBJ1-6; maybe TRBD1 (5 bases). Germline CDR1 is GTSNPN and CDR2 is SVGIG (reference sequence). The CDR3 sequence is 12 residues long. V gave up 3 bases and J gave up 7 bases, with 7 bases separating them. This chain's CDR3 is CAWSRTNSPLHF. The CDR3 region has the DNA TGTGCCTGGAGCCGGACAAATTCACCCCTCCACTTT.

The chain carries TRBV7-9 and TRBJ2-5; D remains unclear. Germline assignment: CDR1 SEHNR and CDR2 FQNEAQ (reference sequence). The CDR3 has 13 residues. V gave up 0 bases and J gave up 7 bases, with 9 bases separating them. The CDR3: CASSLALEVTQYF. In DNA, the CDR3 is TGTGCCAGCAGCTTAGCGTTAGAGGTGACCCAGTACTTC.

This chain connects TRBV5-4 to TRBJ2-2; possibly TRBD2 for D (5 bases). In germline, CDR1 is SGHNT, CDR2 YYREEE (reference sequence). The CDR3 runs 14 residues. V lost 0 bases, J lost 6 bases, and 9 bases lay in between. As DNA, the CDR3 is TGTGCCAGCAGCTTGGGTGTAGCGTCCGGGGAGCTGTTTTTT. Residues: CASSLGVASGELFF.

The CDR3 spells CASSYPDRHTAYEQYF. CDR3 DNA sequence: TGTGCCAGCAGTTACCCAGACAGGCATACTGCCTACGAGCAGTACTTC. The chain couples TRBV6-6 to TRBJ2-7; D possibly corresponds to TRBD1 (6 bases). CDR1 is MNHNY, CDR2 SVGAGI, per germline (reference sequence). This CDR3 is 16 amino acids long. The ends were cut back, 2 bases at V and 2 bases at J, with 16 bases in the middle.

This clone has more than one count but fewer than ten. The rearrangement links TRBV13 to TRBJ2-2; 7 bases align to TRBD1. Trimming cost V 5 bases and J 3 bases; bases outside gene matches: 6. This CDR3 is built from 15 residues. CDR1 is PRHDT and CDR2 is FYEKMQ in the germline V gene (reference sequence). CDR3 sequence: CASSRRQGHTGELFF. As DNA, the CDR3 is TGTGCCAGCAGCCGTCGACAGGGCCACACCGGGGAGCTGTTTTTT.

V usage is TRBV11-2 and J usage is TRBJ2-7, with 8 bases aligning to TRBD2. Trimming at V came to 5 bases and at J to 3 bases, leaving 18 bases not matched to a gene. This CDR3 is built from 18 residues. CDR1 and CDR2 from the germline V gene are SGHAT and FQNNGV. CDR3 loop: CASSPGGGQRGIRYEQYF. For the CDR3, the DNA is TGTGCCAGCAGCCCCGGCGGAGGACAGCGGGGGATCCGCTACGAGCAGTACTTC.

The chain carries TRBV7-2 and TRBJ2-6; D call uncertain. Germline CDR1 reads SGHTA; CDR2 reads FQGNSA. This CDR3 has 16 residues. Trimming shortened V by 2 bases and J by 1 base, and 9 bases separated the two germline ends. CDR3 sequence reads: CASSLNILSGANVLTF. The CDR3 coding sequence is TGTGCCAGCAGCTTAAACATTCTTTCTGGGGCCAACGTCCTGACTTTC.